This T cell receptor beta chain was sequenced for a study of T cell changes during pregnancy in multiple sclerosis. Profiling relied on immunoSEQ multiplex PCR, and the TCRdb table lists in-frame clones only, not all of them. Altogether approximately 53,000 clones are present, roughly 91% being singletons, with the ten largest covering around 0.61%. V lost 5 bases to trimming and J lost 6 bases; unmatched junction nucleotides: 11. There are 16 residues in the CDR3. The V gene's germline CDR1 is SGHAT and CDR2 FQNNGV. The receptor comes from a female donor in good health, enrolled as a control in a pregnancy study. The chain is built from TRBV11-2 and TRBJ2-2, with TRBD2 matching over 8 bases. This specimen was CD4+ T cells from peripheral blood mononuclear cells, taken after pregnancy. The CDR3 DNA reads TGTGCCAGCAGCACTCTCGGGACTAGGGGACCCGGGGAGCTGTTTTTT. Its translation is CASSTLGTRGPGELFF.